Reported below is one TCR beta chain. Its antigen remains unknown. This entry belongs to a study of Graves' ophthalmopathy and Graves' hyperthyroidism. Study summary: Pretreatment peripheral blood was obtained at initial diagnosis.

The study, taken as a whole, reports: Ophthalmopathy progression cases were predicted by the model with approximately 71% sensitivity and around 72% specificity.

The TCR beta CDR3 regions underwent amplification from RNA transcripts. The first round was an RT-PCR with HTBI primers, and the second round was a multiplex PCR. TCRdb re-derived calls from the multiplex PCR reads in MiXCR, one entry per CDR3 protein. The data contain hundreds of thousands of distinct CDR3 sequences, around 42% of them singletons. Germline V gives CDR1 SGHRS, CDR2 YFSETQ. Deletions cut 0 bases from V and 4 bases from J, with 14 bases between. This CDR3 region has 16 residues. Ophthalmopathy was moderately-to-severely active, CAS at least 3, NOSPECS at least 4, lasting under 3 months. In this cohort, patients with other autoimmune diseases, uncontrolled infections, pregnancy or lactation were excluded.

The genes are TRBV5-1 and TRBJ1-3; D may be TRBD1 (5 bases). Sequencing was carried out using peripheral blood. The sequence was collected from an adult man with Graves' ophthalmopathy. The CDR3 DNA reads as TGCGCCAGCAGCTTGGCGGGGACCCTCGGGGGAAACACCATATATTTT. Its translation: CASSLAGTLGGNTIYF.